Shown below are 13 T cell receptor beta chains from a single sample sequenced in a study of breast tumors, draining lymph nodes, adjacent tissues. MiXCR, run by TCRdb on the multiplex PCR reads, gives a single entry per CDR3 protein. Of tens of thousands of distinct CDR3 sequences listed, roughly two fifths are singletons. The sequencing input was breast tumor tissue. The receptors were gathered from a female donor with breast cancer. Some clones in this sample may be carry-over from other donors' samples.

At least ten counts were recorded for this clonotype. The V and J genes are TRBV6-1 and TRBJ2-1, with 9 bases identical to TRBD2. Trimming cost V 8 bases and J 7 bases; bases outside gene matches: 9. This CDR3 contains 14 residues. Germline CDR1 is MNHNS and CDR2 is SASEGT. The CDR3 bases are TGTGCCAGCCTGAGGACTAGCGTGGAGAATGAGCAGTTCTTC. It is translated as CASLRTSVENEQFF.

V is TRBV10-3 and J is TRBJ2-7; D possibly matches TRBD1 or TRBD2 (5 bases each). The V end lost 10 bases, the J end lost 3 bases, and 13 bases lay between the germline ends. Looked up from germline, CDR1 is ENHRY and CDR2 is SYGVKD. There are 12 residues in the CDR3. The CDR3 here is CATSGRGYEQYF. The CDR3 DNA sequence: TGTGCCACCTCGGGACGTGGCTACGAGCAGTACTTC.

As to this clonotype: It is likely a read error, because the conserved phenylalanine at the end of the CDR3 is missing. The DNA is omitted, as the CDR3 cannot be located on it reliably, and the CDR3 follows TCRdb's listing. The V and J genes are TRBV12-3 or TRBV12-4 and TRBJ1-6. A total of 12 residues make up the CDR3, ends included. CDR3 residues: CASSFKSLLSQV.

There are many counts of this clonotype. The CDR3 DNA reads TGTGCCACCAGTGAACTCACCGGGGAGCTGTTTTTT. This codes for CATSELTGELFF. The chain is built from TRBV24-1 and TRBJ2-2, with D uncertain. CDR1 is KGHDR, CDR2 SFDVKD, per germline. The CDR3 contains 12 residues. Trimming took off 4 bases at V and 4 bases at J, with 3 bases between the two ends.

The rearrangement links TRBV20-1 to TRBJ1-4, with D unclear. The length of the CDR3 is 14 residues. Trimming cost V 4 bases and J 8 bases, with 17 bases left between them. Germline values: CDR1 DFQATT, CDR2 SNEGSKA (reference sequence). This chain's CDR3 is CSATSRGSREKLFF. In DNA, the CDR3 is TGCAGTGCTACCAGCAGAGGGAGTCGGGAAAAACTGTTTTTT.

This clonotype has a count of ten or more. V gene TRBV30 combines with J gene TRBJ1-2; a possible D gene is TRBD1 (6 bases). CDR1 and CDR2 (germline): GTSNPN, SVGIG (reference sequence). This CDR3 is 13 amino acids long. The V end lost 0 bases, the J end lost 5 bases, and 10 bases lay between the germline ends. Here the CDR3 reads CAWSVRGFYGYTF. In DNA form, the CDR3 reads TGTGCCTGGAGTGTCAGGGGTTTTTATGGCTACACCTTC.

The chain carries TRBV15 and TRBJ2-7; TRBD2 might be the D (6 bases). Germline V gene sequence: CDR1 LNHNV, CDR2 YYDKDF (reference sequence). The V end was cut by 1 base, the J end by 0 bases, with 13 bases between. This CDR3 region has 16 residues. CDR3 sequence (DNA): TGTGCCACCAGCAGAGGGGGCGGGAAGAGCTCCTACGAGCAGTACTTC. Protein: CATSRGGGKSSYEQYF. The variable domain in full, completed from reference TRBV15 and TRBJ2-7, reads DAMVIQNPRYQVTQFGKPVTLSCSQTLNHNVMYWYQQKSSQAPKLLFHYYDKDFNNEADTPDNFQSRRPNTSFCFLDIRSPGLGDTAMYLCATSRGGGKSSYEQYFGPGTRLTVT.

There are many counts of this clonotype. The chain is built from TRBV5-1 and TRBJ1-2; D gene ambiguous. The germline gives CDR1 SGHRS, CDR2 YFSETQ. The V end was cut by 5 bases, the J end by 0 bases, with 8 bases between. The CDR3 has 13 residues. The DNA for the CDR3 is TGCGCCAGCAGGGACGGAGCTAACTATGGCTACACCTTC. As protein: CASRDGANYGYTF.

This clonotype has ten or more counts. The V call is TRBV7-2, the J call TRBJ2-3, with 14 bases identical to TRBD2. CDR1 and CDR2 (germline): SGHTA, FQGNSA. The CDR3 contains 16 residues. V trimming: 4 bases; J trimming: 5 bases; junction bases outside the gene matches: 5. The CDR3 spells CASSWGLAGEGDTQYF. The CDR3 DNA reads TGTGCCAGCAGCTGGGGACTAGCGGGAGAAGGAGATACGCAGTATTTT.

The chain has TRBV4-3 and TRBJ2-3; D remains unclear. CDR1 and CDR2 from the germline V gene are LGHNA and YSLEER. V was clipped by 3 bases and J by 2 bases, with 9 bases between them. This CDR3 is built from 14 residues. Written as DNA, the CDR3 is TGCGCCAGCAGCCAGAACAGACCCACAGATACGCAGTATTTT. It yields the protein CASSQNRPTDTQYF.

In this sample, this clonotype turned up many times. The gene calls are TRBV28 and TRBJ1-4; D unclear. The CDR3 loop spans 14 amino acids. CDR1 is MDHEN and CDR2 is SYDVKM in the germline V gene. V shed 2 bases and J shed 4 bases, with 8 bases lying between them. The CDR3 DNA is TGTGCCAGCAGTTTAATGGCCGATAATGAAAAACTGTTTTTT. Translation: CASSLMADNEKLFF.

A few counts support this clonotype. The rearrangement joins TRBV6-2 or TRBV6-3 to TRBJ2-1; D gene ambiguous. The CDR3 loop spans 13 amino acids. The germline V gene has CDR1 MNHEY and CDR2 SVGEGT. V lost 4 bases and J lost 5, with 9 bases in between. CDR3 sequence (DNA): TGTGCCAGCAGTTCCTGGACCGACAATGAGCAGTTCTTC. Translated: CASSSWTDNEQFF.

This chain links TRBV20-1 with TRBJ2-5; tentative D call: TRBD2 (5 bases). In germline, CDR1 is DFQATT, CDR2 SNEGSKA (reference sequence). Trimming shortened V by 3 bases and J by 5 bases, and 10 bases separated the two germline ends. CDR3 size: 12 residues. The CDR3 reads CSARPPGETQYF. The CDR3 DNA reads as TGCAGTGCTAGGCCCCCGGGGGAGACCCAGTACTTC.